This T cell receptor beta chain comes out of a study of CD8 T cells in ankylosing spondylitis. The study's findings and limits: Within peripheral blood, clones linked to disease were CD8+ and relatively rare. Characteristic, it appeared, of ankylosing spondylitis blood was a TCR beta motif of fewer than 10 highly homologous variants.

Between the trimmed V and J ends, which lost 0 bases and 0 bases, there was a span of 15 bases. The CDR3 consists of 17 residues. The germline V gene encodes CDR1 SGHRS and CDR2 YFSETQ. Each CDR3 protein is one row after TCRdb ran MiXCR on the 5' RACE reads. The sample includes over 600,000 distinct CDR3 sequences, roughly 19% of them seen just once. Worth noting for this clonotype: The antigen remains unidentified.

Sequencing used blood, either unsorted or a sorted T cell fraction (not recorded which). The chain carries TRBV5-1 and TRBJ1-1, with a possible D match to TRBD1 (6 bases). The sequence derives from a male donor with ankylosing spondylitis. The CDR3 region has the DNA TGCGCCAGCAGCTTGGTCGGACAGATCCGCGTGAACACTGAAGCTTTCTTT. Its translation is CASSLVGQIRVNTEAFF.